The present T cell receptor (beta chain) was sequenced within a study of T cells after yellow fever vaccination (dated by TCRdb to between 2017 and 2020). Describing the broader study: Libraries from fractions with low cell numbers were prepared with the SMART-Seq v4 Ultra Low Input RNA kit. To track T-cell clones before and after primary and booster YFV17D yellow fever vaccination, bulk TCR alpha and beta repertoires were sequenced longitudinally. Two healthy male donors, one aged 18 to 30 and one aged 30 to 40 years, made up the cohort. Blood samples were taken at several timepoints before and after primary and secondary immunization, and bulk PBMC replicates and cell subsets were isolated. The paper as a whole reports these results and caveats: Because only two donors were included in the study, the extent to which the findings can be generalized is limited. Compared with the primary T-cell response, the secondary T-cell response was faster but weaker, reaching its peak on day 5 rather than on day 15. A small fraction of clonotypes appeared in both the CD4 and CD8 compartments, likely as a result of convergent recombination. FACS-sorted repertoires could contain abundant contaminating clonotypes from the bulk population, so computational filtering was required. After the booster, most of the clones that had expanded following primary vaccination were detected again (almost 98% of CD4 and around 88% of CD8), which suggests that memory was broadly maintained.

On this clonotype: What this receptor recognizes is not known. No much larger clonotype is one base removed from it; base qualities were not supplied.

V loses 5 bases at its end and J loses 7 bases; junction bases beyond the gene matches: 11. CDR1 and CDR2, per the germline V gene (reference sequence), are DFQATT and SNEGSKA. Reading from cysteine to phenylalanine, the CDR3 counts 15 amino acids. Solely the CDR3 DNA is kept, with 45 bases framed from the first base. Reading the label with the study, this specimen's treatment or condition is: live attenuated yellow fever vaccine strain. Two biological replicates of bulk PBMCs were collected at each blood-draw timepoint. PBMCs were isolated from peripheral blood using a standard Ficoll-Paque protocol. TriZol was used to extract RNA from bulk PBMCs, CD4 and CD8 fractions, and dextramer-positive and dextramer-negative fractions. TCR cDNA was synthesized by 5'RACE template switching, through which a universal primer site and unique molecular identifiers were introduced. Priming of cDNA synthesis was performed from both the TCR alpha and TCR beta constant segments. Library amplification used two PCR steps, and the second PCR step added sample barcodes and sequencing adapters. Sequencing of the libraries was done on either Illumina HiSeq 2500 (2x100 bp) or NovaSeq (2x150 bp). The authors' pipeline ran thus. MIGEC handled demultiplexing of reads and collapsing into UMI consensus sequences, while MiXCR performed V(D)J alignment. Vaccine-responding clonotypes were defined with edgeR using replicate PBMC samples, requiring FDR below 0.01 and a log2 fold change above 5 up to day 15. Each bulk clonotype received a CD4 or CD8 identity based on whether the sequenced CD4 or CD8 repertoire contained that clonotype at higher abundance. TCRdb handled the public reads itself, with Q25 trimming in fastp and clone calling in MiXCR, and kept productive beta chains. CDR3 protein sequences are deduplicated, and each keeps its most common genes and DNA. TCRdb's processing, not the authors', yielded these V and J calls. The sample table records 500,000 to 700,000 distinct CDR3 sequences; under 25% of these occur just once. The ten top clones hold 14% of the sample.

The sequence came from a man under 40 who received the YFV17D yellow fever vaccine. Here the sequenced sample was PBMCs, taken 15 days after the yellow fever booster vaccination. The chain joins TRBV20-1 to TRBJ2-7; 13 bases in the middle match TRBD2. CDR3 loop: CSALGTGLAGWEQYF. Here is the DNA: TGCAGTGCTCTCGGCACGGGACTAGCGGGATGGGAGCAGTACTTC.